A single sample gave rise to the 25 T cell receptor beta chains below, sequenced in a study of blood T cells in healthy people across ages. It was with a sample-barcoded 5' primer and a J-beta primer mix that a second PCR of roughly 7 to 12 cycles was run. TCRdb redid the calling of the 5' RACE reads with MiXCR, one entry per CDR3 protein. The table has 1 million to 1.2 million distinct CDR3 sequences, 35% to 40% seen once. The sequenced material came from blood. The receptor source for this set is a man between 18 and 35 years old in good health.

In its sample, this clonotype was seen a few times. The gene calls are TRBV13 and TRBJ2-5; D is perhaps TRBD2 (6 bases). Between the trimmed V and J ends, which lost 3 bases and 7 bases, there was a span of 12 bases. Germline values: CDR1 PRHDT, CDR2 FYEKMQ (reference sequence). The length of the CDR3 is 13 residues. This chain's CDR3 is CASSFGGDRTQYF. DNA for the CDR3: TGTGCCAGCAGCTTTGGCGGGGACCGGACCCAGTACTTC.

This clonotype came up a few times. This chain joins TRBV4-3 and TRBJ1-2; TRBD1 matches at 10 bases. The germline gives CDR1 LGHNA, CDR2 YSLEER. The CDR3 contains 19 residues. The ends lost 0 bases at V and 8 bases at J; junction bases unmatched: 18. CDR3 in amino acids: CASSQDVWAQRTGGGGYTF. Written as DNA, the CDR3 is TGCGCCAGCAGCCAAGATGTTTGGGCACAACGGACAGGGGGGGGAGGCTACACCTTC.

The chain carries TRBV7-2 and TRBJ2-3; 7 nucleotides agree with TRBD1. Looked up from germline, CDR1 is SGHTA and CDR2 is FQGNSA. Trimming at V came to 3 bases and at J to 0 bases, leaving 3 bases not matched to a gene. The CDR3 has 15 amino acids. The CDR3 here is CASSFPGQSTDTQYF. CDR3 coding DNA: TGTGCCAGCAGCTTTCCGGGACAGAGCACAGATACGCAGTATTTT.

This clonotype occurred a few times. The gene calls are TRBV13 and TRBJ2-5, with D perhaps TRBD1 (6 bases). Germline lookup yields CDR1 PRHDT and CDR2 FYEKMQ (reference sequence). V was pared by 0 bases and J by 1 base, with 12 bases between. This CDR3 spans 16 amino acids. Here the CDR3 reads CASSLGHGTTQETQYF. The CDR3 region has the DNA TGTGCCAGCAGCTTAGGCCACGGGACAACCCAAGAGACCCAGTACTTC. The whole variable domain, remainder taken from reference TRBV13 and TRBJ2-5, is AAGVIQSPRHLIKEKRETATLKCYPIPRHDTVYWYQQGPGQDPQFLISFYEKMQSDKGSIPDRFSAQQFSDYHSELNMSSLELGDSALYFCASSLGHGTTQETQYFGPGTRLLVL.

The chain has TRBV7-2 and TRBJ2-1; the D gene is possibly TRBD1 (5 bases). The ends were cut back, 3 bases at V and 2 bases at J, with 8 bases in the middle. Germline V gene lookup returns CDR1 SGHTA and CDR2 FQGNSA. CDR3 length: 14 amino acids. CDR3 nucleotides: TGTGCCAGCAGCTTCGACAGAGCCTACAATGAGCAGTTCTTC. This translates into CASSFDRAYNEQFF.

In its sample, this clonotype was seen a few times. The CDR3 protein is CAWSGRLAYNEQFF. The CDR3, as DNA: TGTGCCTGGAGTGGAAGGCTAGCGTACAATGAGCAGTTCTTC. This chain links TRBV30 with TRBJ2-1, with D tentatively TRBD2 (6 bases). The V gene lost 1 base and the J gene lost 4 bases, with 11 bases spanning the gap. Germline assignment: CDR1 GTSNPN and CDR2 SVGIG (reference sequence). The CDR3 has 14 residues.

This rearrangement joins TRBV4-2 to TRBJ2-1, with 7 bases aligning to TRBD1. With 6 bases clipped from V and 1 base from J, the junction kept 9 bases outside the gene matches. CDR1 is LGHNA, CDR2 YNFKEQ, per germline. CDR3 size: 16 residues. CDR3 loop: CASSPRGQGSYNEQFF. In DNA, the CDR3 is TGTGCCAGCAGTCCAAGGGGGCAGGGGTCCTACAATGAGCAGTTCTTC.

The rearrangement links TRBV4-2 to TRBJ2-3; D gene ambiguous. The CDR3 is 14 amino acids. The germline V and J ends were trimmed by 5 bases and 2 bases, with 11 bases remaining between them. Germline V lookup: CDR1 LGHNA, CDR2 YNFKEQ. CDR3 residues: CASSGRTDTDTQYF. In DNA, the CDR3 is TGTGCCAGCAGCGGAAGGACGGACACAGATACGCAGTATTTT.

The chain carries TRBV6-5 and TRBJ2-3; 10 bases fit TRBD2. The ends lost 0 bases at V and 6 bases at J; junction bases unmatched: 12. Per germline, CDR1 MNHEY and CDR2 SVGAGI. CDR3 length: 18 residues. The CDR3 region has the DNA TGTGCCAGCAGTTACTCGAAACGGCCGGGACTAGCGTCGGATACGCAGTATTTT. Amino acids: CASSYSKRPGLASDTQYF.

The chain carries TRBV6-5 and TRBJ1-4, with a tentative D call TRBD1 (5 bases). V dropped 6 bases and J dropped 8 bases, with 16 bases sitting between them. Per germline, CDR1 MNHEY and CDR2 SVGAGI. The length of the CDR3 is 14 residues. The CDR3 is CASRGLGAGEKLFF. For the CDR3, the DNA is TGTGCCAGCAGGGGCCTTGGGGCGGGAGAAAAACTGTTTTTT.

Ten or more counts support this clonotype. The chain carries TRBV7-2 and TRBJ2-3, with TRBD2 matching over 8 bases. This CDR3 has 18 amino acids. The germline V gene encodes CDR1 SGHTA and CDR2 FQGNSA. V was pared by 5 bases and J by 3 bases, with 16 bases of the junction left unmatched. Written as DNA, the CDR3 is TGTGCCAGCAGCCCAAGCCGGACCGTAGCGGGGCGGACAGATACGCAGTATTTT. Translation gives CASSPSRTVAGRTDTQYF.

The V and J genes are TRBV12-3 or TRBV12-4 and TRBJ2-7; 7 nucleotides agree with TRBD1. The junction had 11 bases not matched to a gene; V was cut back by 6 bases and J by 12 bases. The CDR3 runs to 12 residues. The CDR3 bases are TGTGCCAGCAGGACAGGGAAAGAGACCCTGTACTTC. Its protein is CASRTGKETLYF.

This clonotype turned up a few times. This chain uses TRBV5-1 with TRBJ1-1; 8 bases agree with TRBD1. J was trimmed by 7 bases and V by 4 bases; bases with no gene match: 9. CDR1 is SGHRS, CDR2 YFSETQ, per germline. The CDR3 runs to 14 residues. As DNA, the CDR3 is TGCGCCAGCAGCCCTACCGGCAGGGGGCTTGAAGCTTTCTTT. This translates into CASSPTGRGLEAFF.

The chain combines TRBV3-1 with TRBJ1-2; D unresolved. Germline assignment: CDR1 LGHDT and CDR2 YNNKEL (reference sequence). The V gene lost 4 bases and the J gene lost 8 bases, with 17 bases spanning the gap. The CDR3 length is 14 residues. The CDR3 region is CASSPGIPGQGYTF. In DNA form, the CDR3 reads TGTGCCAGCAGCCCCGGCATACCCGGGCAAGGCTACACCTTC.

This clonotype was seen a handful of times. This chain connects TRBV7-3 to TRBJ1-2, with 7 bases identical to TRBD1. This CDR3 has 13 amino acids. Germline V gene lookup returns CDR1 SGHTA and CDR2 FQGTGA. J lost 8 bases, V lost 4 bases, and 7 bases had no gene match. The CDR3 is CASSSSDRFGYTF. In DNA, the CDR3 is TGTGCCAGCAGCTCCTCGGACAGGTTCGGCTACACCTTC.

About this clonotype itself: It may be a read error: a sequence one base away is much more abundant. This chain uses TRBV6-2 or TRBV6-3 with TRBJ2-3; D is unresolved. The germline gives CDR1 MNHEY, CDR2 SVGEGT. Trimming left V 8 bases short and J 0 bases short, with 18 bases between. The CDR3 loop spans 16 amino acids. CDR3 loop: CASGDVQISSTDTQYF. The CDR3 DNA is TGTGCCAGCGGTGATGTCCAAATCTCTAGCACAGATACGCAGTATTTT.

There are a few counts of this clonotype. V is TRBV6-2 or TRBV6-3 and J is TRBJ2-3; D remains unclear. Trimming shortened V by 4 bases and J by 6 bases, and 8 bases separated the two germline ends. CDR3 size: 12 residues. Germline lookup yields CDR1 MNHEY and CDR2 SVGEGT. The CDR3 bases are TGTGCCAGCAGTTTCAACTCGGATACGCAGTATTTT. This sequence encodes CASSFNSDTQYF.

The rearrangement joins TRBV12-3 or TRBV12-4 to TRBJ1-2, with D possibly TRBD1 on 5 matching bases. This CDR3 region has 13 residues. Trimming left V 7 bases short and J 8 bases short, with 17 bases between. For the CDR3, the DNA is TGTGCCAGCACCGTGGGGGGAGGGAGAGGCTACACCTTC. Amino acids: CASTVGGGRGYTF.

This chain links TRBV5-1 with TRBJ2-3; TRBD2 agrees at 9 bases. Germline lookup yields CDR1 SGHRS and CDR2 YFSETQ. V trimming: 4 bases; J trimming: 2 bases; junction bases outside the gene matches: 5. This CDR3 comprises 15 residues. The CDR3 sequence is CASSLAGPTTDTQYF. As DNA, the CDR3 is TGCGCCAGCAGCCTAGCGGGACCGACCACAGATACGCAGTATTTT.

This clonotype was seen more than once but under ten times. The rearrangement links TRBV2 to TRBJ2-3; 11 positions agree with TRBD2. The CDR3 length is 15 residues. With V trimmed by 7 bases and J by 1 base, 4 bases remained unmatched. In germline, CDR1 is SNHLY, CDR2 FYNNEI. Here the CDR3 DNA reads TGTGCCAGCACGGGACTAGCGGTACGCACAGATACGCAGTATTTT. Amino acid sequence: CASTGLAVRTDTQYF.

The CDR3 DNA sequence: TGTGCCAGCAGCCAAAAAGGGGCTAGCGGGGGGTCCCAAGAGACCCAGTACTTC. Protein sequence: CASSQKGASGGSQETQYF. The chain recombines TRBV6-1 with TRBJ2-5; TRBD2 agrees at 11 bases. The CDR3 extends over 18 amino acids. Per the germline V gene, CDR1 is MNHNS and CDR2 is SASEGT. V shed 6 bases, J shed 1 base, and the junction held 13 bases outside the gene matches.

This clonotype has only a few counts. The rearrangement uses TRBV7-9 and TRBJ2-1; perhaps TRBD2 as D (6 bases). The ends were cut back, 1 base at V and 5 bases at J, with 15 bases in the middle. CDR3 length equals 16 residues. The V gene's germline CDR1 is SEHNR and CDR2 FQNEAQ (reference sequence). The CDR3 loop reads CASSLETGVPDNEQFF. CDR3 nucleotide sequence: TGTGCCAGCAGCTTAGAGACGGGGGTACCCGACAATGAGCAGTTCTTC.

V gene TRBV18 combines with J gene TRBJ1-4; 11 bases line up with TRBD1. Germline CDR1 reads KGHSH; CDR2 reads LQKENI. After removal of 3 bases from V and 7 bases from J, the junction contained 1 base not matched to a gene. CDR3 length: 14 amino acids. The CDR3 sequence: CASSPGQGVEKLFF. The CDR3, as DNA: TGTGCCAGCTCACCGGGACAGGGGGTTGAAAAACTGTTTTTT.

The chain combines TRBV20-1 with TRBJ1-4, with 8 bases that match TRBD1. Trimming removed 2 bases from V and 0 bases from J; junction bases left unmatched: 5. CDR3 length: 16 residues. Germline CDR1 and CDR2: DFQATT and SNEGSKA (reference sequence). The CDR3 here is CSARSYRGATNEKLFF. CDR3 DNA sequence: TGCAGTGCTAGATCGTACAGGGGGGCAACTAATGAAAAACTGTTTTTT.

The V gene is TRBV12-3 or TRBV12-4, the J gene TRBJ2-1; TRBD1 or TRBD2 may be the D gene (5 bases each). The last part of the DNA fits TRBJ2-7 better; the J call may be wrong. CDR3 length: 14 amino acids. The CDR3 coding sequence is TGTGCCAGCAGTCATGCCGGGGCCTACAATGAGCAGTACTTC. The encoded protein is CASSHAGAYNEQYF.